This record looks at one TCR beta chain sequence and its context. Trimming pared 0 bases from V and 5 bases from J, leaving 14 bases between. The length of the CDR3 is 15 residues. Per the germline V gene, CDR1 is SGDLS and CDR2 is YYNGEE. The assay was immunoSEQ multiplex PCR, and TCRdb's table has in-frame clones only and misses some. Among 85,000 to 120,000 clones listed, approximately 84% were seen once. The sample originates from a study of blood T cell repertoires in COVID-19. About the study: Samples representing acute and convalescent COVID-19 were sourced from the United States, Italy and Spain. PBMCs, B-cell-depleted T cells, or T cells were the source of the cDNA or gDNA that made up the material.

This TCR was recovered from a man aged 40-55 years with active or convalescent COVID-19. The specimen sequenced was peripheral blood. The rearrangement joins TRBV9 to TRBJ1-2; a possible D gene is TRBD1 (5 bases). The CDR3 DNA reads TGTGCCAGCAGCGTAGGTCTGGAGCGGGGGTATGGCTACACCTTC. The encoded protein is CASSVGLERGYGYTF.